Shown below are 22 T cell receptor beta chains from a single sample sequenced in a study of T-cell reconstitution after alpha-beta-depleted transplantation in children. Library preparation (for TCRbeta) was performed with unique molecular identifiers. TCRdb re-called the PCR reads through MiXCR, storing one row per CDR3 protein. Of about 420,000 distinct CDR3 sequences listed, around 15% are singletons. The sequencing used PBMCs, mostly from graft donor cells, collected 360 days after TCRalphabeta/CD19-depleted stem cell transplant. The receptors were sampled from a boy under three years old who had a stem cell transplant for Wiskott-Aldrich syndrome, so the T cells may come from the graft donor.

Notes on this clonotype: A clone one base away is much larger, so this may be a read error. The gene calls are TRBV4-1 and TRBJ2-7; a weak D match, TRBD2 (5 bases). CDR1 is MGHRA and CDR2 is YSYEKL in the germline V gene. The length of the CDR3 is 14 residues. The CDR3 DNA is TGCGCCAGCAGCCAGAGTGATGAGGGTTACGAGGAGTACTTC. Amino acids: CASSQSDEGYEEYF.

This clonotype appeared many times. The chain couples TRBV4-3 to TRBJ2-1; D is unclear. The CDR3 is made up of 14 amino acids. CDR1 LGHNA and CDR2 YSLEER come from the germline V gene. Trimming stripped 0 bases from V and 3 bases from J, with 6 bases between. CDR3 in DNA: TGCGCCAGCAGCCAAGAAATACACTACAATGAGCAGTTCTTC. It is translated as CASSQEIHYNEQFF.

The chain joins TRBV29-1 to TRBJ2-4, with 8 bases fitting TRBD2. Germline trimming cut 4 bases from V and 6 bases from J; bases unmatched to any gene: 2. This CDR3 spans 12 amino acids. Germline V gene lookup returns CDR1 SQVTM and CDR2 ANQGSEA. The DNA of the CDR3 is TGCAGCGTTGTTCGGGGGGGAAACATTCAGTACTTC. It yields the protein CSVVRGGNIQYF.

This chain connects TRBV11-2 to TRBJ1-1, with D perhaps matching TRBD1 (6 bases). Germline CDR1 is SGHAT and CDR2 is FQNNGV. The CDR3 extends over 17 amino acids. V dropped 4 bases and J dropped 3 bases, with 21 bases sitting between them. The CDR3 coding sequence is TGTGCCAGCAGCTCAAAAGGGCAGGGGATCCTGGACACTGAAGCTTTCTTT. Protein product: CASSSKGQGILDTEAFF.

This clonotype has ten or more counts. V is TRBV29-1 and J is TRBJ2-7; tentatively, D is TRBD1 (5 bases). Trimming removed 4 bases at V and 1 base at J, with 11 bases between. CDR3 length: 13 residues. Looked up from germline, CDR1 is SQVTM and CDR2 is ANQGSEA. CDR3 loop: CSVGTRVSYEQYF. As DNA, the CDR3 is TGCAGCGTTGGGACACGGGTTTCCTACGAGCAGTACTTC.

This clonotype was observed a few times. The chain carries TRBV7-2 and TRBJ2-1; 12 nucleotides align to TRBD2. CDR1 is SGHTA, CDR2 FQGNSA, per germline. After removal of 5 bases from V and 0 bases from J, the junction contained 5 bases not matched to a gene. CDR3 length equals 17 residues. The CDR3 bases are TGTGCCAGCAGCGTCCGACTAGCGGGAGACTCCTACAATGAGCAGTTCTTC. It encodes CASSVRLAGDSYNEQFF. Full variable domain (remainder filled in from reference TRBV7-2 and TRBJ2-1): GAGVSQSPSNKVTEKGKDVELRCDPISGHTALYWYRQSLGQGLEFLIYFQGNSAPDKSGLPSDRFSAERTGGSVSTLTIQRTQQEDSAVYLCASSVRLAGDSYNEQFFGPGTRLTVL.

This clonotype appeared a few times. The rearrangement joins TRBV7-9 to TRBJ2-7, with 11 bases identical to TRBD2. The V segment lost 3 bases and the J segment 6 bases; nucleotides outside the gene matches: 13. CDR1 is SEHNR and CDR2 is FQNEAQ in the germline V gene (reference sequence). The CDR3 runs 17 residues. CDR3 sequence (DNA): TGTGCCAGCAGCTTCCCTACAACTAGCGGGAGACCCCCCGAGCAGTACTTC. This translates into CASSFPTTSGRPPEQYF.

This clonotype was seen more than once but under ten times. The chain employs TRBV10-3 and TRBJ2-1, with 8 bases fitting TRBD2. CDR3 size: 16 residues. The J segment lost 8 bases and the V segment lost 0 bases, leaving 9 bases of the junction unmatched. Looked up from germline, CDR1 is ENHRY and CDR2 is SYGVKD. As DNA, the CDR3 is TGTGCCATCAGTGAGTCCCGGGGGGGGAGGGGCGATGAGCAGTTCTTC. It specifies CAISESRGGRGDEQFF.

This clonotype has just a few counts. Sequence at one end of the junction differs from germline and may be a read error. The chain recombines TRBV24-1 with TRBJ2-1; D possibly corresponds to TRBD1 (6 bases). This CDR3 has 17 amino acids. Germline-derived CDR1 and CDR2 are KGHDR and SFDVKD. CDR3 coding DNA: TGTGCCACCAGTGAGACGACCGGGACACGCTCCCACAATGAGCAGTTCTTC. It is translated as CATSETTGTRSHNEQFF.

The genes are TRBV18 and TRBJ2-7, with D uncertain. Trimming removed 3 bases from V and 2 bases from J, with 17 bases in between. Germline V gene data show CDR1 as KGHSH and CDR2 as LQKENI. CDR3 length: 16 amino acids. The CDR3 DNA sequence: TGTGCCAGCTCACCTCGACGGAATCGAACCACCTACGAGCAGTACTTC. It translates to CASSPRRNRTTYEQYF.

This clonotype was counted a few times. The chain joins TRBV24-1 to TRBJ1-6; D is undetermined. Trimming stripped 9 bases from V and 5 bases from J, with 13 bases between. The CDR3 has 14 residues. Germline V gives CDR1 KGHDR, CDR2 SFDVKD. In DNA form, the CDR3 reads TGTGCCACCCAGGCGGGGATCCATAATTCACCCCTCCACTTT. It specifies CATQAGIHNSPLHF.

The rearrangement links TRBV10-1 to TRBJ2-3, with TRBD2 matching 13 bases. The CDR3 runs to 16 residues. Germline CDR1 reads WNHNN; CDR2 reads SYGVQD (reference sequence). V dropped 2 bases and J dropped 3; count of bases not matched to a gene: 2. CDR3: CASSELTSGRTDTQYF. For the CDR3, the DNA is TGCGCCAGCAGTGAGCTGACTAGCGGGAGGACAGATACGCAGTATTTT.

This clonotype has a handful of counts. The CDR3 DNA reads TGTGCCAGCAGTTTAGGCGGGACAGGGGGCATGGATGAGCAGTTCTTC. This translates into CASSLGGTGGMDEQFF. This rearrangement joins TRBV28 to TRBJ2-1, with TRBD1 identical over 12 bases. CDR1 MDHEN and CDR2 SYDVKM come from the germline V gene. V was pared by 2 bases and J by 8 bases, with 7 bases of the junction left unmatched. The CDR3 sequence is 16 residues long.

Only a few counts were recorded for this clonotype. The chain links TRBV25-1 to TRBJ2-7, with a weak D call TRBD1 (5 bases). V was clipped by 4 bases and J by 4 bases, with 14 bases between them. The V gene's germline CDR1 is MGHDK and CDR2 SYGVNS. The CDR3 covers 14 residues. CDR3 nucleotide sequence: TGTGCCAGCAGTGTGGCAGGGAATCGGTACGAGCAGTACTTC. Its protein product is CASSVAGNRYEQYF.

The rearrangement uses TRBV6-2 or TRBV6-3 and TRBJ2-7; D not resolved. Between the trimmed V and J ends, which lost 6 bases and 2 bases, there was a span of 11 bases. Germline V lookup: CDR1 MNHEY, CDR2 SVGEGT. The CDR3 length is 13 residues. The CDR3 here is CASRRTATYEQYF. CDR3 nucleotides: TGTGCCAGCAGACGAACAGCTACCTACGAGCAGTACTTC.

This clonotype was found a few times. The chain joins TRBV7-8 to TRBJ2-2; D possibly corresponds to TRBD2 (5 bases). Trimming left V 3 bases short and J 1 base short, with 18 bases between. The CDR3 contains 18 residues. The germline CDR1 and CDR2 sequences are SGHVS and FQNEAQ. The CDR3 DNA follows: TGTGCCAGCAGCTTTGGGAGCCTCCTTGGGGTGAACACCGGGGAGCTGTTTTTT. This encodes CASSFGSLLGVNTGELFF. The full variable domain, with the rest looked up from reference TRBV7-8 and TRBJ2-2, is GAGVSQSPRYKVAKRGQDVALRCDPISGHVSLFWYQQALGQGPEFLTYFQNEAQLDKSGLPSDRFFAERPEGSVSTLKIQRTQQEDSAVYLCASSFGSLLGVNTGELFFGEGSRLTVL.

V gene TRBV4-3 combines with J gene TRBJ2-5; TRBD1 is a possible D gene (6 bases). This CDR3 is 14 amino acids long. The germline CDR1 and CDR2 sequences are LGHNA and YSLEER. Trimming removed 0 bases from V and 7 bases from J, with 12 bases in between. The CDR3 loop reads CASSQESGVATQYF. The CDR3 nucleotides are TGCGCCAGCAGCCAAGAGTCAGGGGTGGCGACCCAGTACTTC.

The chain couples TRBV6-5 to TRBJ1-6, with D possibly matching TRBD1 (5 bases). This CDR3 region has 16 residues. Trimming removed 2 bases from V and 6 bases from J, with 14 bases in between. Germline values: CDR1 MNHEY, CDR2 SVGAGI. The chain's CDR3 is CASSYGVGGSNSPLHF. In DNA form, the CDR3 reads TGTGCCAGCAGTTACGGCGTGGGGGGGTCTAATTCACCCCTCCACTTT.

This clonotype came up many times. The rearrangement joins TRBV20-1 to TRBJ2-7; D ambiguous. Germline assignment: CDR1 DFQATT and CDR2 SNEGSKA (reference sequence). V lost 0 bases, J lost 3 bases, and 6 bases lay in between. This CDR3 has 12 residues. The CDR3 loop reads CSARDLVYEQYF. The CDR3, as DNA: TGCAGTGCTAGAGATCTAGTCTACGAGCAGTACTTC.

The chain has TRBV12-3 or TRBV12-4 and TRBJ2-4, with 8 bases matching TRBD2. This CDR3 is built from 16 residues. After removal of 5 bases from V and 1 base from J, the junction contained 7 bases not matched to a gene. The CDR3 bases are TGTGCCAGCAGTCCCCAGCGGGAGATGGCCAAAAACATTCAGTACTTC. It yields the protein CASSPQREMAKNIQYF.

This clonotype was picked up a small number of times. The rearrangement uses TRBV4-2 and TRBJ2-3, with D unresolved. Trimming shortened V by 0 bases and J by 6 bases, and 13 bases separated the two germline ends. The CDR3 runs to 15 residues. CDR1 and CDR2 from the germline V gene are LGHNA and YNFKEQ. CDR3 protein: CASSQDWIFVDTQYF. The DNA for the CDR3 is TGTGCCAGCAGCCAAGATTGGATCTTCGTGGATACGCAGTATTTT.

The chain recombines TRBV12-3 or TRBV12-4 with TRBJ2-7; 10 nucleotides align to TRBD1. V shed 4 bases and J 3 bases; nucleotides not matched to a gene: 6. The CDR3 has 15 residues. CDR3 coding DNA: TGTGCCAGCAGTTCATTAGGGACAGGGGACTACGAGCAGTACTTC. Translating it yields CASSSLGTGDYEQYF.